This TCR beta chain was documented in a study of blood T cell repertoires in COVID-19. Germline V gene data show CDR1 as LGHNT and CDR2 as FRNRAP. Trimming took off 1 base at V and 3 bases at J, with 8 bases between the two ends. This CDR3 region has 14 residues. Everyone who took part was about 18 to 90 years old, and they came from over 20 US areas. Assay used: immunoSEQ multiplex PCR; TCRdb lists only in-frame clones, some missing. Of under 55,000 clones in the sample, around 73% are singletons; the top ten hold roughly 6%. The chain links TRBV12-5 to TRBJ2-3; D is uncertain. Sequencing input: PBMCs or T cells enriched from blood (not recorded which). This clonotype was obtained from a woman between 50 and 59 years old with acute COVID-19. The DNA for the CDR3 is TGTGCTAGTGGTTTGGAGAGGAGTACAGATACGCAGTATTTT. It is translated as CASGLERSTDTQYF.